This T cell receptor beta chain was captured by sequencing in a study of blood T cell repertoires in COVID-19. Germline loops: CDR1 LNHDA, CDR2 SQIVND (reference sequence). The CDR3 loop spans 14 amino acids. Trimming stripped 6 bases from V and 3 bases from J, with 15 bases between. Clones were sequenced by immunoSEQ multiplex PCR, and TCRdb holds only the in-frame ones, with some missing. The sample holds about 240,000 clones, more than 75% seen once. The receptor comes from a woman aged 40-49 years with acute COVID-19. This chain connects TRBV19 to TRBJ2-7; tentative D call: TRBD1 (6 bases). Material for sequencing was PBMCs or T cells enriched from blood (not recorded which). CDR3 region: CASSRQAERYEQYF. CDR3 nucleotides: TGTGCCAGTAGCCGACAGGCGGAGCGCTACGAGCAGTACTTC.